This TCR beta chain was obtained from a study of OX40 agonist ivuxolimab in advanced cancers. Study as a whole: The dose of intravenous ivuxolimab that patients received every 2 weeks ranged from 0.01 to 10 mg/kg.

General study points: Antigen specificity of clonally expanded peripheral T cells was not established. Clonal expansion from baseline to week 6 occurred in both CD4+ and CD8+ T cells.

A word on this clone: Its specificity is unknown.

Sequencing was performed with immunoSEQ multiplex PCR; in TCRdb, only in-frame clones are kept and a portion is missing. The data hold more than 75,000 clones, with roughly 80% observed a single time. V lost 1 base and J lost 8; bases outside the gene matches: 11. The CDR3 has 16 residues. Per the germline V gene, CDR1 is SGHDN and CDR2 is FVKESK. This TCR was sampled from an adult with an advanced solid tumor such as melanoma, head and neck, liver or kidney cancer. The specimen was CD4+ or CD8+ T cells sorted from blood, collected in a trial of the OX40 agonist ivuxolimab. The chain combines TRBV14 with TRBJ2-1; 7 bases fit TRBD2. CDR3 loop: CASSQALAAGRDEQFF. The DNA of the CDR3 is TGTGCCAGCAGCCAAGCCCTAGCAGCGGGGCGAGATGAGCAGTTCTTC.